One and the same sample provided the 9 T cell receptor beta chains below, sequenced in a study of T cells in narcolepsy. The method was immunoSEQ multiplex PCR; TCRdb's version includes in-frame clones alone and lacks a portion of them. In the table there are around 39,000 clones, over 75% of which are singletons. Sequencing was carried out using CD45RA- memory CD4+ T cells from PBMCs. These receptor sequences come from a human donor with narcolepsy.

This chain joins TRBV7-2 and TRBJ2-2; TRBD1 matches 8 bases. Germline CDR1 is SGHTA and CDR2 is FQGNSA. The CDR3 consists of 15 residues. V was pared by 7 bases and J by 6 bases, with 10 bases of the junction left unmatched. The CDR3 nucleotides are TGTGCCAGCACCCTCGAGACAGGGGTTCCCGGGGAGCTGTTTTTT. Translated, it gives CASTLETGVPGELFF.

V is TRBV19 and J is TRBJ2-3; D ambiguous. In germline, CDR1 is LNHDA, CDR2 SQIVND (reference sequence). The CDR3 length is 13 residues. V shed 7 bases and J shed 5 bases, with 13 bases lying between them. This CDR3 reads CASNPPGQDTQYF. The DNA for the CDR3 is TGTGCCAGTAACCCCCCGGGCCAAGATACGCAGTATTTT.

This clone was picked up one time. CDR3 coding DNA: TGTGCCAGCAGCTTGGACAGGGCTCGGGAGCAGTACTTC. It yields the protein CASSLDRAREQYF. The chain employs TRBV5-4 and TRBJ2-7, with a possible D match to TRBD1 (6 bases). Germline CDR1 SGHNT, CDR2 YYREEE (reference sequence). This CDR3 has 13 amino acids. The germline V and J ends were trimmed by 0 bases and 7 bases, with 11 bases remaining between them.

This chain uses TRBV9 with TRBJ2-3, with 11 bases matching TRBD2. CDR3 length: 18 residues. V lost 0 bases to trimming and J lost 1 base; unmatched junction nucleotides: 7. CDR1 and CDR2 (germline): SGDLS, YYNGEE. As DNA, the CDR3 is TGTGCCAGCAGCGTAGGTATGGTAGCGGGGGGGCGCACAGATACGCAGTATTTT. This gives the protein CASSVGMVAGGRTDTQYF.

This clone was observed a single time. The chain combines TRBV7-9 with TRBJ1-4; 7 positions agree with TRBD1. The germline V gene encodes CDR1 SEHNR and CDR2 FQNEAQ (reference sequence). This CDR3 contains 13 residues. The V segment lost 5 bases and the J segment 5 bases; nucleotides outside the gene matches: 2. In DNA form, the CDR3 reads TGTGCCAGCAGCAAGGGACAGAATGAAAAACTGTTTTTT. As protein: CASSKGQNEKLFF.

The CDR3 spells CASSRQRGDRDEQFF. CDR3 nucleotide sequence: TGTGCCAGCAGCCGACAGCGGGGGGACCGGGATGAGCAGTTCTTC. V and J are TRBV4-2 and TRBJ2-1, with 9 positions matching TRBD2. V lost 4 bases to trimming and J lost 8 bases; unmatched junction nucleotides: 9. The CDR3 extends over 15 amino acids. CDR1 and CDR2 (germline): LGHNA, YNFKEQ.

The chain employs TRBV7-8 and TRBJ2-7; D uncertain. V lost 0 bases, J lost 3 bases, and 6 bases lay in between. CDR1 is SGHVS and CDR2 is FQNEAQ in the germline V gene. This CDR3 has 13 amino acids. DNA for the CDR3: TGTGCCAGCAGCTTAGCATTGAGCTACGAGCAGTACTTC. Its translation: CASSLALSYEQYF.

The CDR3 DNA reads as TGTGCCAGCAGAGGGGGCAATCAGCCCCAGCATTTT. This sequence encodes CASRGGNQPQHF. The V and J genes are TRBV25-1 and TRBJ1-5, with D tentatively TRBD1 (5 bases). CDR1 MGHDK and CDR2 SYGVNS come from the germline V gene. V lost 6 bases to trimming and J lost 2 bases, with 5 bases between them. The CDR3 loop spans 12 amino acids.

The V gene is TRBV27, the J gene TRBJ1-6; D possibly corresponds to TRBD1 (5 bases). Germline V CDR1 and CDR2: MNHEY, SMNVEV (reference sequence). Trimming took 2 bases from V and 8 from J, leaving 19 bases between them. This CDR3 has 17 amino acids. In nucleotides, the CDR3 is TGTGCCAGCAGTTTAGGCCCAGGGACGCGGAGATATTCACCCCTCCACTTT. Its translation is CASSLGPGTRRYSPLHF.